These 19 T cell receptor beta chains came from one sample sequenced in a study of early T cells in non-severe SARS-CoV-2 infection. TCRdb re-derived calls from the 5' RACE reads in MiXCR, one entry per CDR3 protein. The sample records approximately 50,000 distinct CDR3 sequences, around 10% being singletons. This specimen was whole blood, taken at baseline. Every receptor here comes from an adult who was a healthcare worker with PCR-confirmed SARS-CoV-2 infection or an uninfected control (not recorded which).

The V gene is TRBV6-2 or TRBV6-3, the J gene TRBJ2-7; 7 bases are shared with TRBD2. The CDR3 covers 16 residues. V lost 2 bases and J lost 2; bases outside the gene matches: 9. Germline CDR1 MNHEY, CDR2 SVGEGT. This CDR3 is CASSYMSGRVTYEQYF. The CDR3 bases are TGTGCCAGCAGTTACATGTCGGGGAGGGTGACCTACGAGCAGTACTTC.

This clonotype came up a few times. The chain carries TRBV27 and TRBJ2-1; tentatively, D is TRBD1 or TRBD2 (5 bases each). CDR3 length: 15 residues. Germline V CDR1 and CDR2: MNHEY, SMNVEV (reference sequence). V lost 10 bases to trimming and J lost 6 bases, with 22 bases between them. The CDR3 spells CANTGGDRSGNEQFF. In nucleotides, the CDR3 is TGTGCCAACACTGGGGGAGACCGGTCGGGCAATGAGCAGTTCTTC.

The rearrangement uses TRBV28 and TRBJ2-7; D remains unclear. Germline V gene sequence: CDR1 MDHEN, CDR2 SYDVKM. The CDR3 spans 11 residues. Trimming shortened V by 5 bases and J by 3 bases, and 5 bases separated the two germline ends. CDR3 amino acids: CASSTLYEQYF. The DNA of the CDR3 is TGTGCCAGCAGTACACTCTACGAGCAGTACTTC.

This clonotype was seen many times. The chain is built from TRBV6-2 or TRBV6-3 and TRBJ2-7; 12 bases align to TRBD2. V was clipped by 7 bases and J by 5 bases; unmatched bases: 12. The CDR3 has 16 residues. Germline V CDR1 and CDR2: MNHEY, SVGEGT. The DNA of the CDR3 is TGTGCCAGCACCTGGATTCTAGCGGGAGGGCCCCACGAGCAGTACTTC. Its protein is CASTWILAGGPHEQYF.

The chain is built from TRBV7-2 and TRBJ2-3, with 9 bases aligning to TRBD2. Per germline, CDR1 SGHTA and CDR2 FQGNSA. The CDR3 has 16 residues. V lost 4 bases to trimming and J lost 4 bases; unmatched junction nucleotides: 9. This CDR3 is CASSYNSGRGADTQYF. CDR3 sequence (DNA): TGTGCCAGCAGCTATAATAGCGGGAGAGGTGCAGATACGCAGTATTTT.

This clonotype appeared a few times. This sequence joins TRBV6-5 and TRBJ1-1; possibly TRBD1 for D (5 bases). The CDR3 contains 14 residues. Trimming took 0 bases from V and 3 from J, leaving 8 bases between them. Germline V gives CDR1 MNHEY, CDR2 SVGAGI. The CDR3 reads CASSYSAGYTEAFF. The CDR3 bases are TGTGCCAGCAGTTACTCGGCAGGGTACACTGAAGCTTTCTTT.

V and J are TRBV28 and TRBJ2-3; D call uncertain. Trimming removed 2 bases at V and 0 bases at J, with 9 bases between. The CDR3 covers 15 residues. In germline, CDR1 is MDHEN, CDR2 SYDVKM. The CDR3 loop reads CASSLGLLSTDTQYF. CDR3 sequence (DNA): TGTGCCAGCAGTTTAGGCCTCCTAAGCACAGATACGCAGTATTTT.

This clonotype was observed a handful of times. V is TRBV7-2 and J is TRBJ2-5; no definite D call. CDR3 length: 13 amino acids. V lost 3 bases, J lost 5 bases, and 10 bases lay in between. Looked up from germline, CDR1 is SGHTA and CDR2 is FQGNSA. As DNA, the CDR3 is TGTGCCAGCAGCTTCCCTCCCGCGGAGACCCAGTACTTC. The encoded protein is CASSFPPAETQYF.

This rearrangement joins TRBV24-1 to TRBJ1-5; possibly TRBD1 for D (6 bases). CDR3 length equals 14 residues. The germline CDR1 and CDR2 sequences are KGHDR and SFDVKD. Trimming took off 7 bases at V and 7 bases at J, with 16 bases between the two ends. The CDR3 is CATSEGGMGQPQHF. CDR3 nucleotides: TGTGCCACCAGCGAGGGGGGGATGGGGCAGCCCCAGCATTTT.

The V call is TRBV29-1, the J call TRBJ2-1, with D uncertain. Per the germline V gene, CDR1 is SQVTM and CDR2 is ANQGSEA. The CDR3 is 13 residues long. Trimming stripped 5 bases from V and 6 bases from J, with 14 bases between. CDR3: CSVHPPSINEQFF. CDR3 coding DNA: TGCAGCGTTCACCCCCCCTCAATCAATGAGCAGTTCTTC.

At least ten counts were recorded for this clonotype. The CDR3 loop reads CASSLASPRGTQYF. The CDR3 bases are TGTGCCAGCAGTTTGGCGAGCCCTCGGGGGACCCAGTACTTC. This chain joins TRBV28 and TRBJ2-5, with D perhaps TRBD2 (5 bases). V was pared by 3 bases and J by 7 bases, with 15 bases between. The CDR3 is made up of 14 amino acids. CDR1 and CDR2 (germline): MDHEN, SYDVKM. The full variable domain, completed using reference TRBV28 and TRBJ2-5, is DVKVTQSSRYLVKRTGEKVFLECVQDMDHENMFWYRQDPGLGLRLIYFSYDVKMKEKGDIPEGYSVSREKKERFSLILESASTNQTSMYLCASSLASPRGTQYFGPGTRLLVL.

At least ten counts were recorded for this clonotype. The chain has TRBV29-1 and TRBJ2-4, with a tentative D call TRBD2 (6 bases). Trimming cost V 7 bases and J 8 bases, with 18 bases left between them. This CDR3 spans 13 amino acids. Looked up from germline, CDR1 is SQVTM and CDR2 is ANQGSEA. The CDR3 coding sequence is TGCAGCGCCATCTCCGGGAGACAAGACATTCAGTACTTC. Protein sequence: CSAISGRQDIQYF.

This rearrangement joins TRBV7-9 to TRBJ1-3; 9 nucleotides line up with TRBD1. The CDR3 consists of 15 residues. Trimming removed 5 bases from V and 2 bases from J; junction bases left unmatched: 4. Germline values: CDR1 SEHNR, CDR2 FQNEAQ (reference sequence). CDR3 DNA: TGTGCCAGCAGCCGTGGACAGGGGCCTGGAAACACCATATATTTT. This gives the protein CASSRGQGPGNTIYF.

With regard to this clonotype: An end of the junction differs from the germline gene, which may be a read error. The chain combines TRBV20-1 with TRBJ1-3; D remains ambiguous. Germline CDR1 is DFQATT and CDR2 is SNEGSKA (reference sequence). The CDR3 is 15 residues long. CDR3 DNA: TGCAGTGCTAGAGATCAAGCTATCTCTGAAAACACCATATATTTT. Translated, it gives CSARDQAISENTIYF.

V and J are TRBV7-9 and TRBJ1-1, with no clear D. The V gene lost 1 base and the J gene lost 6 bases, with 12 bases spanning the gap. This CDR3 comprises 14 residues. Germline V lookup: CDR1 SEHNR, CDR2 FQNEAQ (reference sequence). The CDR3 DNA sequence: TGTGCCAGCAGCTTAGGTCAGTACGCGGCTGAAGCTTTCTTT. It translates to CASSLGQYAAEAFF. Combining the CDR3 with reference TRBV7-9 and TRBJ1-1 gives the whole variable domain DTGVSQNPRHKITKRGQNVTFRCDPISEHNRLYWYRQTLGQGPEFLTYFQNEAQLEKSRLLSDRFSAERPKGSFSTLEIQRTEQGDSAMYLCASSLGQYAAEAFFGQGTRLTVV.

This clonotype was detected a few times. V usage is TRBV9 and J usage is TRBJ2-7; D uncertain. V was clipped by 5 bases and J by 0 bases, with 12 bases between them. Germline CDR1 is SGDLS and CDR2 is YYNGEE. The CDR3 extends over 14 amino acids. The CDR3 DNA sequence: TGTGCCAGCAGTAGGACGGAATACTCCTACGAGCAGTACTTC. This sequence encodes CASSRTEYSYEQYF.

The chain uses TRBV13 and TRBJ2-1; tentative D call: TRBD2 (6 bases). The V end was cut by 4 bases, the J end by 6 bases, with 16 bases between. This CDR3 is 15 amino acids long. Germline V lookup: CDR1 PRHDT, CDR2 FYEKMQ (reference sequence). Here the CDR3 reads CASSSGTPPGNEQFF. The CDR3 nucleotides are TGTGCCAGCAGCTCCGGGACTCCCCCTGGCAATGAGCAGTTCTTC. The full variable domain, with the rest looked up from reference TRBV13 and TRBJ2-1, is AAGVIQSPRHLIKEKRETATLKCYPIPRHDTVYWYQQGPGQDPQFLISFYEKMQSDKGSIPDRFSAQQFSDYHSELNMSSLELGDSALYFCASSSGTPPGNEQFFGPGTRLTVL.

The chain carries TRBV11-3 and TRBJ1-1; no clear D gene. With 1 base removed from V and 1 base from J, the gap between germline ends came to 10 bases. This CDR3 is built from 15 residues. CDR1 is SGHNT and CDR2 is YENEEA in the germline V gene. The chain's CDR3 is CASSLVSGSNTEAFF. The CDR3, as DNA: TGTGCCAGCAGCTTAGTGTCCGGGTCGAACACTGAAGCTTTCTTT.

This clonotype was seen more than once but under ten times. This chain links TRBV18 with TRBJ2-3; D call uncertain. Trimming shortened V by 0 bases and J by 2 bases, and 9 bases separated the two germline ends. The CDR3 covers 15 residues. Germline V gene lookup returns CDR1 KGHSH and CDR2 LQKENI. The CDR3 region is CASSPPITATDTQYF. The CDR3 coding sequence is TGTGCCAGCTCACCACCGATTACAGCCACAGATACGCAGTATTTT. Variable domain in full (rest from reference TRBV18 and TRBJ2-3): NAGVMQNPRHLVRRRGQEARLRCSPMKGHSHVYWYRQLPEEGLKFMVYLQKENIIDESGMPKERFSAEFPKEGPSILRIQQVVRGDSAAYFCASSPPITATDTQYFGPGTRLTVL.